This T cell receptor (beta chain) appears in the sequencing data of a study of blood T cell repertoires in COVID-19. Original processing methods: Counts of nucleated cells, estimated from reference gene primer amplification, were obtained. Libraries were prepared by immunoSEQ multiplex PCR; TCRdb keeps only in-frame clonotypes and omits some of them. The V and J calls and the clone size are those of that table, but D and trimming were determined from the DNA. The sample lists approximately 85,000 clones, around 90% occurring once. Sequencing was carried out using peripheral blood. The sequence came from a woman aged 50 to 60 with active or convalescent COVID-19.

CDR3 sequence: CASKGRATDTQYF. The DNA for the CDR3 is TGTGCCAGCAAAGGGCGGGCCACAGATACGCAGTATTTT. This chain uses TRBV2 with TRBJ2-3; D is possibly TRBD2 (5 bases). V was cut by 7 bases and J by 2 bases, with 10 bases left in between. This CDR3 is built from 13 residues. Germline lookup yields CDR1 SNHLY and CDR2 FYNNEI.